Each of the 27 T cell receptor beta chains below was sequenced from the same sample in a study of T cells in Graves' hyperthyroidism and ophthalmopathy. Amplification of TCR beta CDR3 regions was performed using RNA transcripts as template. An initial round of RT-PCR targeting the TCR CDR3 relied on the HTBI primer set. TCRdb independently ran MiXCR on the multiplex PCR reads; one entry per CDR3 protein. The profile shows 490,000 or so distinct CDR3 sequences, under 25% of them singletons. Sequencing was performed on blood. All receptors come from a woman in her seventies with Graves' ophthalmopathy.

In this sample, this clonotype turned up a few times. The chain recombines TRBV9 with TRBJ2-1; D may be TRBD2 (5 bases). Germline V gene sequence: CDR1 SGDLS, CDR2 YYNGEE. The CDR3 totals 15 residues. V lost 4 bases, J lost 2 bases, and 13 bases lay in between. The CDR3 DNA reads TGTGCCAGCAGCCAGAGCGGAGCAACCTACAATGAGCAGTTCTTC. It is translated as CASSQSGATYNEQFF.

This clonotype was picked up a small number of times. The rearrangement joins TRBV6-1 to TRBJ2-2; possibly TRBD1 or TRBD2 for D (6 bases each). The CDR3 has 16 residues. Deletions cut 1 base from V and 4 bases from J, with 13 bases between. Looked up from germline, CDR1 is MNHNS and CDR2 is SASEGT. CDR3 in DNA: TGTGCCAGCAGTGAAGTTGGCAGGGGAGGCACCGGGGAGCTGTTTTTT. Encoded protein: CASSEVGRGGTGELFF.

About this clonotype: One end of the junction fails to match germline, which may point to a read error. V usage is TRBV12-3 or TRBV12-4 and J usage is TRBJ1-1; 8 bases are a match to TRBD1. The CDR3 consists of 14 residues. This CDR3 is CASSRTGWNTEACF. As DNA, the CDR3 is TGTGCCAGCAGTAGGACAGGGTGGAACACTGAAGCTTGCTTT.

V usage is TRBV6-1 and J usage is TRBJ1-1; unclear D gene. Between the trimmed V and J ends, which lost 7 bases and 4 bases, there was a span of 19 bases. Germline CDR1 reads MNHNS; CDR2 reads SASEGT. The CDR3 has 15 residues. The CDR3 reads CASTLLREKSTEAFF. The CDR3 nucleotides read TGTGCCAGCACCCTTCTTCGGGAGAAGAGCACTGAAGCTTTCTTT.

This clonotype came up once. The chain recombines TRBV19 with TRBJ1-1; D possibly corresponds to TRBD1 (5 bases). The germline gives CDR1 LNHDA, CDR2 SQIVND (reference sequence). V was shortened by 8 bases and J by 1 base, with 17 bases between the two germline ends. The CDR3 loop spans 15 amino acids. CDR3: CASGRIVQGNTEAFF. The CDR3 DNA reads as TGTGCCAGTGGCCGGATTGTTCAGGGGAACACTGAAGCTTTCTTT.

This clonotype was recorded a few times. The chain employs TRBV9 and TRBJ1-4; D ambiguous. Germline loops: CDR1 SGDLS, CDR2 YYNGEE. This CDR3 contains 15 residues. Between the trimmed V and J ends, which lost 0 bases and 5 bases, there was a span of 11 bases. CDR3: CASSVGEVLNEKLFF. The DNA for the CDR3 is TGTGCCAGCAGCGTAGGGGAGGTCTTAAATGAAAAACTGTTTTTT.

There are a few counts of this clonotype. The chain links TRBV7-2 to TRBJ2-7; D ambiguous. The CDR3 runs 16 residues. Germline V gene sequence: CDR1 SGHTA, CDR2 FQGNSA. Trimming pared 1 base from V and 3 bases from J, leaving 16 bases between. CDR3 DNA sequence: TGTGCCAGCAGCTTAGTCGGCTTGCCTGGAAGCTACGAGCAGTACTTC. This translates into CASSLVGLPGSYEQYF.

This chain joins TRBV18 and TRBJ2-5, with 7 nucleotides matching TRBD1. V gave up 4 bases and J gave up 2 bases; unmatched junction bases: 4. Per the germline V gene, CDR1 is KGHSH and CDR2 is LQKENI. This CDR3 comprises 14 residues. CDR3 sequence reads: CASSLLDRQETQYF. Here the CDR3 DNA reads TGTGCCAGCTCACTTCTGGACAGGCAAGAGACCCAGTACTTC.

This chain connects TRBV10-2 to TRBJ2-7; 12 bases align to TRBD2. This CDR3 spans 14 amino acids. CDR1 is WSHSY and CDR2 is SAAADI in the germline V gene. V gave up 10 bases and J gave up 2 bases; unmatched junction bases: 6. CDR3: CATARLAGAYEQYF. For the CDR3, the DNA is TGCGCCACCGCTAGACTAGCGGGAGCCTACGAGCAGTACTTC.

This clonotype was seen more than once but under ten times. The V and J genes are TRBV24-1 and TRBJ2-3; 10 bases fit TRBD2. The CDR3 contains 17 residues. Germline CDR1 and CDR2: KGHDR and SFDVKD. The trim removed 5 bases at V and 0 bases at J, leaving 7 bases unmatched. CDR3 sequence: CATSGGLAEVSTDTQYF. The CDR3 DNA reads TGTGCCACCAGTGGAGGACTAGCGGAGGTCAGCACAGATACGCAGTATTTT.

J is TRBJ2-2 and V is TRBV10-3; 10 positions match TRBD2. CDR1 and CDR2 from the germline V gene are ENHRY and SYGVKD. This CDR3 comprises 18 residues. V lost 10 bases and J lost 4; bases outside the gene matches: 18. In DNA, the CDR3 is TGTGCCACTTCGCGATTCGGTAGCGGGAGGCAAGGCACCGGGGAGCTGTTTTTT. This encodes CATSRFGSGRQGTGELFF.

This chain connects TRBV3-1 to TRBJ1-2, with D unresolved. CDR1 and CDR2 (germline): LGHDT, YNNKEL (reference sequence). The CDR3 length is 13 residues. Trimming took 5 bases from V and 8 from J, leaving 15 bases between them. CDR3 in DNA: TGTGCCAGCAGCGAACTAACCAGGCGCGGCTACACCTTC. Amino acid sequence: CASSELTRRGYTF.

J is TRBJ2-2 and V is TRBV7-2; tentatively, D is TRBD1 or TRBD2 (6 bases each). The germline gives CDR1 SGHTA, CDR2 FQGNSA. The V end lost 6 bases, the J end lost 3 bases, and 14 bases lay between the germline ends. The CDR3 covers 15 residues. CDR3 sequence: CASRRTGADTGELFF. The CDR3 nucleotides are TGTGCCAGCAGGAGAACGGGGGCAGACACCGGGGAGCTGTTTTTT.

This clonotype was detected a few times. The chain links TRBV30 to TRBJ1-2; the match to TRBD1 covers 8 bases. The germline CDR1 and CDR2 sequences are GTSNPN and SVGIG (reference sequence). This CDR3 has 15 amino acids. V shed 0 bases, J shed 4 bases, and the junction held 7 bases outside the gene matches. CDR3 DNA: TGTGCCTGGAGTGTAGCGCAGGGGGCTAGCTATGGCTACACCTTC. Its protein is CAWSVAQGASYGYTF.

This sequence joins TRBV7-2 and TRBJ1-6; 7 bases agree with TRBD1. CDR3 size: 15 residues. Germline CDR1 is SGHTA and CDR2 is FQGNSA. V dropped 1 base and J dropped 8; count of bases not matched to a gene: 5. CDR3 DNA: TGTGCCAGCAGCTTAGGGGACAGTTCCCATTCACCCCTCCACTTT. Protein: CASSLGDSSHSPLHF.

This sequence joins TRBV7-9 and TRBJ2-3; TRBD1 agrees at 7 bases. The CDR3 extends over 15 amino acids. The V and J ends lost 5 bases and 2 bases, in that order; junction bases with no gene match: 7. CDR1 is SEHNR, CDR2 FQNEAQ, per germline (reference sequence). The CDR3 loop reads CASSPWTGYTDTQYF. Written as DNA, the CDR3 is TGTGCCAGCAGCCCGTGGACAGGATACACAGATACGCAGTATTTT.

The chain carries TRBV20-1 and TRBJ2-5; 12 nucleotides align to TRBD2. This CDR3 has 16 residues. Germline V gives CDR1 DFQATT, CDR2 SNEGSKA (reference sequence). V shed 5 bases and J 5 bases; nucleotides not matched to a gene: 12. CDR3 region: CSASSSGRAQGETQYF. Here the CDR3 DNA reads TGCAGTGCTTCATCTAGCGGGAGGGCACAGGGGGAGACCCAGTACTTC.

The chain joins TRBV12-3 or TRBV12-4 to TRBJ1-4; 10 bases fit TRBD1. This CDR3 is 16 amino acids long. V was pared by 4 bases and J by 3 bases, with 5 bases of the junction left unmatched. This chain's CDR3 is CASSWGQGISNEKLFF. The CDR3 DNA sequence: TGTGCCAGCAGTTGGGGACAGGGGATATCTAATGAAAAACTGTTTTTT.

This clonotype was detected ten times or more. The genes are TRBV28 and TRBJ1-1; D gene ambiguous. CDR3 length equals 14 residues. CDR1 is MDHEN and CDR2 is SYDVKM in the germline V gene. Trimming removed 5 bases at V and 1 base at J, with 11 bases between. The chain's CDR3 is CASSHLRTNTEAFF. The CDR3 nucleotides read TGTGCCAGCAGTCACCTGAGAACGAACACTGAAGCTTTCTTT. Complete variable domain (other parts from reference TRBV28 and TRBJ1-1): DVKVTQSSRYLVKRTGEKVFLECVQDMDHENMFWYRQDPGLGLRLIYFSYDVKMKEKGDIPEGYSVSREKKERFSLILESASTNQTSMYLCASSHLRTNTEAFFGQGTRLTVV.

This clonotype was observed many times. CDR3 amino acids: CASSLEGGRGNTEAFF. As DNA, the CDR3 is TGTGCCAGCAGCTTAGAGGGGGGCAGGGGTAACACTGAAGCTTTCTTT. This chain uses TRBV7-2 with TRBJ1-1; D is perhaps TRBD1 (6 bases). Trimming stripped 1 base from V and 2 bases from J, with 14 bases between. CDR3 length: 16 amino acids. Germline V gives CDR1 SGHTA, CDR2 FQGNSA.

A remark on this clonotype: An end of the junction does not agree with germline; a read error may underlie this. CDR3 in amino acids: CAGSLEAGYGYNEQFF. CDR3 bases: TGTGCCGGCAGCTTAGAAGCGGGTTACGGGTACAATGAGCAGTTCTTC. This chain links TRBV11-2 with TRBJ2-1; the D gene is possibly TRBD2 (6 bases). This CDR3 has 16 residues. From germline, CDR1 is SGHAT and CDR2 FQNNGV. The whole variable domain, remainder taken from reference TRBV11-2 and TRBJ2-1, is EAGVAQSPRYKIIEKRQSVAFWCNPISGHATLYWYQQILGQGPKLLIQFQNNGVVDDSQLPKDRFSAERLKGVDSTLKIQPAKLEDSAVYLCAGSLEAGYGYNEQFFGPGTRLTVL.

This clonotype has just one count. The rearrangement joins TRBV30 to TRBJ2-7; perhaps TRBD2 as D (6 bases). The CDR3 runs 15 residues. The V gene's germline CDR1 is GTSNPN and CDR2 SVGIG (reference sequence). The V end was cut by 4 bases, the J end by 5 bases, with 21 bases between. This CDR3 is CAWNRGGNEYDEQYF. DNA for the CDR3: TGTGCCTGGAATCGGGGCGGGAATGAGTATGACGAGCAGTACTTC.

This clonotype was seen ten or more times. The rearrangement joins TRBV27 to TRBJ2-7, with TRBD2 identical over 15 bases. The CDR3 is 14 amino acids. J gave up 7 bases and V 3 bases, and 1 base lay outside the gene matches. Per the germline V gene, CDR1 is MNHEY and CDR2 is SMNVEV (reference sequence). CDR3 protein: CASSFGLAGGEQYF. The DNA for the CDR3 is TGTGCCAGCAGTTTTGGACTAGCGGGAGGGGAGCAGTACTTC.

The sample holds many counts of this clonotype. This chain joins TRBV2 and TRBJ1-2; D gene uncertain. V was cut by 3 bases and J by 1 base, with 9 bases left in between. The CDR3 has 14 amino acids. CDR1 SNHLY and CDR2 FYNNEI come from the germline V gene. The DNA for the CDR3 is TGTGCCAGCAGTGACATAGTCAGTAACTATGGCTACACCTTC. Its translation is CASSDIVSNYGYTF.

The DNA of the CDR3 is TGTGCCAGCAGTTGGGGACAGGGTGGTGAAGCTTTCTTT. Translated: CASSWGQGGEAFF. The chain couples TRBV28 to TRBJ1-1; 9 nucleotides align to TRBD1. CDR3 length: 13 amino acids. CDR1 is MDHEN, CDR2 SYDVKM, per germline. The ends lost 4 bases at V and 7 bases at J; junction bases unmatched: 4.

This clonotype was seen only a few times. This sequence joins TRBV7-6 and TRBJ2-7; D uncertain. Germline V gene data show CDR1 as SGHVS and CDR2 as FNYEAQ. CDR3 length equals 12 residues. Trimming took off 1 base at V and 5 bases at J, with 6 bases between the two ends. The CDR3 bases are TGTGCCAGCAGCTTAGAGGATGACGAGCAGTACTTC. This gives the protein CASSLEDDEQYF. The full variable domain, in which reference TRBV7-6 and TRBJ2-7 provide the parts outside the CDR3, is GAGVSQSPRYKVTKRGQDVALRCDPISGHVSLYWYRQALGQGPEFLTYFNYEAQQDKSGLPNDRFSAERPEGSISTLTIQRTEQRDSAMYRCASSLEDDEQYFGPGTRLTVT.

This clonotype occurred many times. The chain carries TRBV28 and TRBJ1-1, with D uncertain. This CDR3 is 14 amino acids long. Germline CDR1 MDHEN, CDR2 SYDVKM. The V end lost 7 bases, the J end lost 1 base, and 13 bases lay between the germline ends. DNA for the CDR3: TGTGCCAGCACCCTCCGGGGTGCGAACACTGAAGCTTTCTTT. This codes for CASTLRGANTEAFF.